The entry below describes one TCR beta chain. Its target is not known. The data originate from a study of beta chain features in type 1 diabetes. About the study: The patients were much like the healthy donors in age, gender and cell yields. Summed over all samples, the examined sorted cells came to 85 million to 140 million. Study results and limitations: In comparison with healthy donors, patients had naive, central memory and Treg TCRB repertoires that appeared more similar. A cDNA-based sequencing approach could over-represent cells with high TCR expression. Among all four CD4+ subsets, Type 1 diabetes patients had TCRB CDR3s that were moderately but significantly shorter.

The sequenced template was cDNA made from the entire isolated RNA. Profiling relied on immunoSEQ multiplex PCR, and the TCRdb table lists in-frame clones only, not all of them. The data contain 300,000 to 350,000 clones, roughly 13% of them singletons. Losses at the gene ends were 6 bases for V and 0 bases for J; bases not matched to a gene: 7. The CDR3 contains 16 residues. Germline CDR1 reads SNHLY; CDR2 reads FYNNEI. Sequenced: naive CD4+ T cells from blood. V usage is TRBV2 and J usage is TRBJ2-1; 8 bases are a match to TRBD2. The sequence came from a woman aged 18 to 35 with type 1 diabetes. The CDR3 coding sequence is TGTGCCAGCAGAAAACTAGCGGTGAGCTCCTACAATGAGCAGTTCTTC. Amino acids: CASRKLAVSSYNEQFF.